This T cell receptor (beta chain) was observed in a study of T cell responses to AZD1222 COVID-19 vaccine. The length of the CDR3 is 16 residues. Germline CDR1 MGHRA, CDR2 YSYEKL. The trim removed 4 bases at V and 4 bases at J, leaving 8 bases unmatched. To note about this clone: Its specificity is not known.

Findings and limits, study-wide: Baseline testing showed seropositivity in only five to seven AZD1222 recipients.

Measured with immunoSEQ multiplex PCR; TCRdb has only the in-frame clones, and not every one. This sample has some 71,000 clones, with roughly 84% found just once. The rearrangement joins TRBV4-1 to TRBJ2-1; 9 nucleotides align to TRBD2. Here the sequenced sample was peripheral blood, taken on day 0 of AZD1222 vaccination. The clonotype was recovered from an adult in good health. The CDR3 spells CASSLNSGGIYNEQFF. The CDR3 nucleotides are TGCGCCAGCAGCCTAAATAGCGGGGGAATATACAATGAGCAGTTCTTC.